A single sample is the source of the 10 T cell receptor beta chains below, sequenced in a study of T cell repertoires in cytomegalovirus infection. TCRdb reprocessed the reads with MiXCR, giving one entry per CDR3 protein. The top ten clones hold just over 30% of a sample with 150,000 to 200,000 distinct CDR3 sequences, about 30% of them seen once. Sample: PBMCs. The receptors were gathered from a human donor in good health (CMV status not recorded). Some clones in this sample may be carry-over from other donors' samples.

The chain recombines TRBV6-6 with TRBJ2-5, with D possibly matching TRBD2 (5 bases). Trimming left V 10 bases short and J 1 base short, with 13 bases between. Germline CDR1 is MNHNY and CDR2 is SVGAGI (reference sequence). The CDR3 is 13 amino acids. This CDR3 reads CATRTGSQETQYF. In nucleotides, the CDR3 is TGTGCCACCCGGACGGGATCCCAAGAGACCCAGTACTTC.

This clonotype was recorded at least ten times. The rearrangement links TRBV7-3 to TRBJ2-3, with D maybe TRBD2 (5 bases). The CDR3 covers 15 residues. In germline, CDR1 is SGHTA, CDR2 FQGTGA. V lost 3 bases and J lost 1, with 11 bases in between. For the CDR3, the DNA is TGTGCCAGCAGCTTGGGAACTAGGGGCACAGATACGCAGTATTTT. Protein sequence: CASSLGTRGTDTQYF.

Only a few counts were recorded for this clonotype. This chain joins TRBV12-5 and TRBJ1-5, with D hard to call. Germline CDR1 reads LGHNT; CDR2 reads FRNRAP. Between the trimmed V and J ends, which lost 9 bases and 5 bases, there was a span of 8 bases. The CDR3 is 11 residues long. The CDR3 DNA follows: TGTGCTAGCTTTAAGGATCAGCCCCAGCATTTT. Residues: CASFKDQPQHF.

In this sample, this clonotype turned up many times. The V gene is TRBV7-2, the J gene TRBJ1-1; the match to TRBD1 covers 8 bases. The CDR3 runs to 18 residues. Germline CDR1 SGHTA, CDR2 FQGNSA. V lost 3 bases to trimming and J lost 0 bases; unmatched junction nucleotides: 12. CDR3 nucleotides: TGTGCCAGCAGCTTGGGGACAGGAGTGGTGAGGATGAACACTGAAGCTTTCTTT. It translates to CASSLGTGVVRMNTEAFF.

This clonotype appeared many times. The chain employs TRBV7-2 and TRBJ1-2; D not certain. V lost 1 base and J lost 3, with 12 bases in between. The germline gives CDR1 SGHTA, CDR2 FQGNSA. The CDR3 is made up of 15 amino acids. The CDR3 region is CASSLEGRRDYGYTF. The CDR3, as DNA: TGTGCCAGCAGCTTAGAGGGCAGACGTGACTATGGCTACACCTTC.

The chain couples TRBV10-3 to TRBJ2-3; D not certain. The V and J ends lost 10 bases and 4 bases respectively, with 9 bases between them. The CDR3 is made up of 11 amino acids. The germline CDR1 and CDR2 sequences are ENHRY and SYGVKD. The CDR3 reads CATSGADTQYF. The CDR3 coding sequence is TGTGCCACCTCAGGAGCAGATACGCAGTATTTT.

This clonotype occurred a few times. This chain joins TRBV7-9 and TRBJ1-4, with D perhaps TRBD1 (5 bases). CDR3 size: 13 residues. Germline assignment: CDR1 SEHNR and CDR2 FQNEAQ (reference sequence). V dropped 10 bases and J dropped 4 bases, with 13 bases sitting between them. CDR3 sequence reads: CATEKGLNEKLFF. Written as DNA, the CDR3 is TGTGCCACCGAAAAGGGGCTTAATGAAAAACTGTTTTTT.

This clonotype came up many times. The J gene is TRBJ2-7, the V gene TRBV7-6, with a tentative D call TRBD1 (6 bases). Germline V gene lookup returns CDR1 SGHVS and CDR2 FNYEAQ. The CDR3 contains 15 residues. Between the trimmed V and J ends, which lost 5 bases and 4 bases, there was a span of 18 bases. In DNA form, the CDR3 reads TGTGCCAGCAGCCGAACTGAGGGGGATTCTTACGAGCAGTACTTC. It translates to CASSRTEGDSYEQYF.

This clonotype was seen many times. The J gene is TRBJ2-2, the V gene TRBV5-1, with D perhaps matching TRBD1 or TRBD2 (5 bases each). Germline V gene lookup returns CDR1 SGHRS and CDR2 YFSETQ. The CDR3 is made up of 16 amino acids. V gave up 4 bases and J gave up 0 bases, with 13 bases separating them. The CDR3 DNA sequence: TGCGCCAGCAGCCCTACGGGACGGACGAACACCGGGGAGCTGTTTTTT. Translating it yields CASSPTGRTNTGELFF.

The chain employs TRBV4-3 and TRBJ2-3; the D gene is possibly TRBD1 (6 bases). The CDR3 loop spans 15 amino acids. Germline V CDR1 and CDR2: LGHNA, YSLEER. V was pared by 3 bases and J by 5 bases, with 15 bases between. CDR3 in amino acids: CASSQDLQGIDTQYF. CDR3 in DNA: TGCGCCAGCAGCCAGGATCTCCAGGGGATAGATACGCAGTATTTT.